This TCR beta chain originates from a study of graft-versus-host responses after intestinal transplantation. The repertoire was sequenced with immunoSEQ multiplex PCR; TCRdb's copy has only in-frame clones and lacks some. The data contain approximately 20,000 clones, roughly 92% of them singletons. Germline V gene lookup returns CDR1 SGDLS and CDR2 YYNGEE. V shed 4 bases, J shed 6 bases, and the junction held 11 bases outside the gene matches. The CDR3 extends over 16 amino acids. The receptor was derived from a human patient who received an intestinal transplant, so some T cells may come from the graft donor. Sequencing was performed on PBMCs, taken approximately 250 days after intestinal transplant. This rearrangement joins TRBV9 to TRBJ2-2; 8 bases map to TRBD2. In DNA form, the CDR3 reads TGTGCCAGCAGCCCTGGGGAGCGGGAGCGGGCCGGGGAGCTGTTTTTT. Translated: CASSPGERERAGELFF.